This TCR beta chain comes out of a study of blood T cell repertoires in COVID-19. Study-wide background: There were acute and convalescent COVID-19 samples, and they came from the United States, Italy and Spain. The cDNA or gDNA used as material had been derived from T cells, B-cell-depleted T cells, or PBMCs.

The CDR3 length is 12 residues. Between the trimmed V and J ends, which lost 5 bases and 2 bases, there was a span of 10 bases. Germline CDR1 is GTSNPN and CDR2 is SVGIG (reference sequence). Original analysis: Estimates of nucleated cell counts were drawn from the amplification of reference gene primers. Only in-frame clones appear in the TCRdb table, and some are missing; sequencing was by immunoSEQ multiplex PCR. D and trimming come from the DNA, and the V and J calls and clone size come from that table. Of under 300,000 clones listed, roughly 79% were seen once; the top ten hold around 3.2%. This clone was seen a handful of times.

The specimen was peripheral blood. The gene calls are TRBV30 and TRBJ2-7; D perhaps matches TRBD1 (5 bases). This receptor was identified in a woman in her sixties with active or convalescent COVID-19. CDR3 sequence reads: CAWGTGTYEQYF. In DNA, the CDR3 is TGTGCCTGGGGCACAGGAACCTACGAGCAGTACTTC.